This TCR beta chain is drawn from a study of cytotoxic CD8 clonotypes in ibrutinib-treated CLL. Study details: Response samples were obtained once patients had received a median roughly 11 months of treatment, range 6 to 36. Overall study results and limits: Age-matched healthy donor levels were exceeded by baseline clonality, which tracked circulating CD8+ T-cell counts.

With regard to this clone: The antigen remains undetermined.

Sequencing sought depths of 1 in 200,000 to 1 in 1 million T cells. The table came from immunoSEQ multiplex PCR; TCRdb's copy has only in-frame clones and leaves some out. The sample has roughly 250,000 clones; roughly 70% are singletons. The CDR3 runs 14 residues. The V segment lost 3 bases and the J segment 6 bases; nucleotides outside the gene matches: 8. Germline V CDR1 and CDR2: SQVTM, ANQGSEA. The chain employs TRBV29-1 and TRBJ2-3; 8 bases are a match to TRBD2. This TCR was recovered from a human donor with chronic lymphocytic leukemia. Sequenced material: PBMCs, taken after 24 months of ibrutinib treatment. In DNA form, the CDR3 reads TGCAGCGTTGATACGAGCGGGAGTACCGATACGCAGTATTTT. This encodes CSVDTSGSTDTQYF.